The T cell receptor (beta chain) described here comes from a study of blood T cell repertoires in COVID-19. Across the study: Spain, Italy and the United States supplied samples that represented acute and convalescent COVID-19. Sources were T cells, B-cell-depleted T cells, or PBMCs; the material itself was cDNA or gDNA.

V was shortened by 1 base and J by 1 base, with 15 bases between the two germline ends. The CDR3 consists of 17 residues. Germline-derived CDR1 and CDR2 are LGHNA and YSLEER. Authors' processing steps: Estimation of nucleated cell counts was performed using reference gene primer amplification. Using immunoSEQ multiplex PCR, the repertoire was profiled, and TCRdb retains in-frame clones only, with some absent. Clone size and the V and J calls come from that table; the DNA yielded D and trimming. The sample holds 170,000 or so clones, roughly 90% seen once. Sequencing was done on a sample of peripheral blood. This clonotype was sampled from a man aged 45-65 years with acute or convalescent COVID-19. The rearrangement joins TRBV4-3 to TRBJ2-3; tentative D call: TRBD1 (5 bases). The CDR3 sequence: CASSQARTRLGTDTQYF. The CDR3 nucleotides are TGCGCCAGCAGCCAAGCTAGGACAAGGTTAGGCACAGATACGCAGTATTTT.